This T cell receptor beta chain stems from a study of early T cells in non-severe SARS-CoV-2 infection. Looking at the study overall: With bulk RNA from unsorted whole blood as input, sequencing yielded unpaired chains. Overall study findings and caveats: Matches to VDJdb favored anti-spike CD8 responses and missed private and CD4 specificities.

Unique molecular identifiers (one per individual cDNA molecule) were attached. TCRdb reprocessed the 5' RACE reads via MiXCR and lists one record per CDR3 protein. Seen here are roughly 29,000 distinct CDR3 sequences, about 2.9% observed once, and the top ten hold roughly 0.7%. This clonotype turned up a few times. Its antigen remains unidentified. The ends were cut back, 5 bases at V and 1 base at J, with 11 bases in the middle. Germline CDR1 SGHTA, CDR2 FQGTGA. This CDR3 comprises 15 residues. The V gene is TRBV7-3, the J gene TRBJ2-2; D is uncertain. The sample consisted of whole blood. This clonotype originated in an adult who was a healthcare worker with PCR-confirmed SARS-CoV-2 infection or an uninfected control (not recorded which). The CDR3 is CASSPLSGNTGELFF. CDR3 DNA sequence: TGTGCCAGCAGCCCTCTTTCGGGGAACACCGGGGAGCTGTTTTTT.